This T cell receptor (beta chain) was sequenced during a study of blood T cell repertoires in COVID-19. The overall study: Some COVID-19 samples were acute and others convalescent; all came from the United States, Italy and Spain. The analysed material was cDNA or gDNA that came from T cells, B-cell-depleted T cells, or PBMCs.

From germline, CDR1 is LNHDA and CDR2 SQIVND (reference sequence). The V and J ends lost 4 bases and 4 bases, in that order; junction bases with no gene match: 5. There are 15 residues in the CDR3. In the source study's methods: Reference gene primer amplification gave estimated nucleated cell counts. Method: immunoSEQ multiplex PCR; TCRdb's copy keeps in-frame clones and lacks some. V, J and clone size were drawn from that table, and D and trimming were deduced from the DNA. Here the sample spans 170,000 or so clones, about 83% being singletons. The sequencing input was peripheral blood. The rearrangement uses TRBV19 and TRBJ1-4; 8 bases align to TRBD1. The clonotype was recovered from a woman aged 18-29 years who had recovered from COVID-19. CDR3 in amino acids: CASSTQGAGNEKLFF. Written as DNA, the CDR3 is TGTGCCAGTAGTACGCAGGGGGCCGGTAATGAAAAACTGTTTTTT. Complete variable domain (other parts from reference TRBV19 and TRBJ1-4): DGGITQSPKYLFRKEGQNVTLSCEQNLNHDAMYWYRQDPGQGLRLIYYSQIVNDFQKGDIAEGYSVSREKKESFPLTVTSAQKNPTAFYLCASSTQGAGNEKLFFGSGTQLSVL.